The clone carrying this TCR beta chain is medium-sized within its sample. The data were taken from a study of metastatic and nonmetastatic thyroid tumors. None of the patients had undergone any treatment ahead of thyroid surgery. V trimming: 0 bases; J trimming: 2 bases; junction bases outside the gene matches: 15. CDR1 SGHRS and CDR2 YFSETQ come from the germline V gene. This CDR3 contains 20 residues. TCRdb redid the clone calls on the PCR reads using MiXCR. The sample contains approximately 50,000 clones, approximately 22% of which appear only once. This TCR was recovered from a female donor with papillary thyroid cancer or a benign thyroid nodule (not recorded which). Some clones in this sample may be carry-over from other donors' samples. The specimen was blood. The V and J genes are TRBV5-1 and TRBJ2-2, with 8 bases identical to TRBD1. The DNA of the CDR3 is TGCGCCAGCAGCTTGGATCCGGCCGGCGGCAGGGGGCTAAACACCGGGGAGCTGTTTTTT. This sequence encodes CASSLDPAGGRGLNTGELFF.